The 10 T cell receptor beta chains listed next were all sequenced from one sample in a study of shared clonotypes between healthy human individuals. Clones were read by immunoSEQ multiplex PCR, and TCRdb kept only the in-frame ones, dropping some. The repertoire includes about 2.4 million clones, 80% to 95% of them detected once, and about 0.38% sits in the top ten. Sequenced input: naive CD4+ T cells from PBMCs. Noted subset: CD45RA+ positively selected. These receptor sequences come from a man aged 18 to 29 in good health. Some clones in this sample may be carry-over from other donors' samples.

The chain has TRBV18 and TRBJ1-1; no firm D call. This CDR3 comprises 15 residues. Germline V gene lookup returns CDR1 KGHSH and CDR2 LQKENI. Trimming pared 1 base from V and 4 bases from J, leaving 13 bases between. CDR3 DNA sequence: TGTGCCAGCTCACCACGAGGCGGATTAGGCACTGAAGCTTTCTTT. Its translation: CASSPRGGLGTEAFF.

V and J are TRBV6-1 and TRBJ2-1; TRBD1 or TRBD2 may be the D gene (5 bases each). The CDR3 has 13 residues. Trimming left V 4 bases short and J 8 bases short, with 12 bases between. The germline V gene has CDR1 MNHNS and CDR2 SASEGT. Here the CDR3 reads CASSVERGHEQFF. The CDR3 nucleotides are TGTGCCAGCAGTGTCGAGAGGGGACATGAGCAGTTCTTC.

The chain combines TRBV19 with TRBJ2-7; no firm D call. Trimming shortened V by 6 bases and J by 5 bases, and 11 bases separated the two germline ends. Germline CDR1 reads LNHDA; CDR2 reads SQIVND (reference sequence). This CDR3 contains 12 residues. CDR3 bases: TGTGCCAGTAGCCGAACCCCGGACGAGCAGTACTTC. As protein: CASSRTPDEQYF. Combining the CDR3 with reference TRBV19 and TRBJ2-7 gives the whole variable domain DGGITQSPKYLFRKEGQNVTLSCEQNLNHDAMYWYRQDPGQGLRLIYYSQIVNDFQKGDIAEGYSVSREKKESFPLTVTSAQKNPTAFYLCASSRTPDEQYFGPGTRLTVT.

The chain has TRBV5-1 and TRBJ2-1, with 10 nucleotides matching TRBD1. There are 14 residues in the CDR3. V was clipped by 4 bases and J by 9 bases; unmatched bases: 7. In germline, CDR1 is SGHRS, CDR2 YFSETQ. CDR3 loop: CASSTGQGEVEQFF. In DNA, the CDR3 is TGCGCCAGCAGCACCGGACAGGGGGAGGTTGAGCAGTTCTTC.

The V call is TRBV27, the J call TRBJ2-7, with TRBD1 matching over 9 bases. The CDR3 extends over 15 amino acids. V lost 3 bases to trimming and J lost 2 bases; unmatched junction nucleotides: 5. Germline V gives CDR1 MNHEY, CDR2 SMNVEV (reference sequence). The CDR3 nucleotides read TGTGCCAGCAGTTTGGAACAGGGGGCGACCTACGAGCAGTACTTC. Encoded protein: CASSLEQGATYEQYF.

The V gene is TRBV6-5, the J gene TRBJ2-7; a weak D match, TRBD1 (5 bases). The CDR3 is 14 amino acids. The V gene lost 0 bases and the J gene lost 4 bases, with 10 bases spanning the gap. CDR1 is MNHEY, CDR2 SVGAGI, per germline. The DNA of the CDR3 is TGTGCCAGCAGTTACTCGCGACAGATTTACGAGCAGTACTTC. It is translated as CASSYSRQIYEQYF.

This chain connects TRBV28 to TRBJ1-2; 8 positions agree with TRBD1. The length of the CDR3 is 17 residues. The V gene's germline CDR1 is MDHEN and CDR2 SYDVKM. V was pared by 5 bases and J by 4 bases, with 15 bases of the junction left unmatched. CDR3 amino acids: CASSIGGTGALLYGYTF. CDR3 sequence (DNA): TGTGCCAGCAGTATAGGGGGGACAGGCGCCTTACTCTATGGCTACACCTTC.

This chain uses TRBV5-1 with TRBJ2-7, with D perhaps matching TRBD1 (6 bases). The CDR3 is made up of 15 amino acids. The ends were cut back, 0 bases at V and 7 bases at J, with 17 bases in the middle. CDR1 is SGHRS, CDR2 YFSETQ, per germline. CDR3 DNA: TGCGCCAGCAGCTTGGATGGGGGCGCGGCGCAAGAGCAGTACTTC. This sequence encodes CASSLDGGAAQEQYF.

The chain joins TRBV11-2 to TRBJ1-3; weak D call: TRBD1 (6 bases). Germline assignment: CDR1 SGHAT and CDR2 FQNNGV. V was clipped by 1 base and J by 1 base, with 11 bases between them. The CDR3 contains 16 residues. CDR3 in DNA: TGTGCCAGCAGCTTAGTGGCAGGGGCGTCTGGAAACACCATATATTTT. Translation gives CASSLVAGASGNTIYF.

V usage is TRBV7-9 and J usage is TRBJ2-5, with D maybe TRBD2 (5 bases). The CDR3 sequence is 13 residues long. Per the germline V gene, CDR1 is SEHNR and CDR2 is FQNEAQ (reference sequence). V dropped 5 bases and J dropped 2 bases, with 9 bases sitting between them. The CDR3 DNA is TGTGCCAGCAGCCATCCGGGGCAAGAGACCCAGTACTTC. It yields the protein CASSHPGQETQYF.